This T cell receptor (beta chain) is from a study of T cells in Graves' hyperthyroidism and ophthalmopathy. 8.5 to 10 ml of fresh peripheral blood supplied the PBMCs. Trimming took off 6 bases at V and 6 bases at J, with 8 bases between the two ends. The CDR3 covers 11 residues. Germline V gene lookup returns CDR1 MNHEY and CDR2 SMNVEV (reference sequence). This clonotype was detected many times. No antigen is known for it. Amplified TCR beta CDR3 regions derived from RNA transcripts. A set of HTBI primers served as the primers for a first-round RT-PCR of the TCR CDR3. Each CDR3 protein gets one entry after TCRdb re-called the multiplex PCR reads with MiXCR. Of about 610,000 distinct CDR3 sequences in the sample, approximately 15% were seen once. Study-level results: Expanded thyroid clonotypes (above 0.001) were mostly also found in blood.

This clonotype was obtained from a woman aged 40 to 50 with Graves' ophthalmopathy. The source material was blood. The chain carries TRBV27 and TRBJ2-5; D uncertain. DNA of the CDR3: TGTGCCAGCAGATACGGGCAGACCCAGTACTTC. It specifies CASRYGQTQYF.